This T cell receptor beta chain was sequenced in a study of blood T cell repertoires in COVID-19. Looking at the study overall: Acute and convalescent COVID-19 specimens originated in the United States, Italy and Spain. T cells, B-cell-depleted T cells, or PBMCs supplied cDNA or gDNA.

The assay was immunoSEQ multiplex PCR, and TCRdb's table has in-frame clones only and misses some. The data show some 160,000 clones, with around 92% seen just once and less than 3% held by the top ten. Germline lookup yields CDR1 SEHNR and CDR2 FQNEAQ (reference sequence). Trimming took 5 bases from V and 5 from J, leaving 19 bases between them. This CDR3 is built from 16 residues. The sample was peripheral blood. The origin of this receptor is a man between 60 and 75 years old with acute or convalescent COVID-19. The chain recombines TRBV7-9 with TRBJ2-1, with D tentatively TRBD2 (6 bases). The DNA of the CDR3 is TGTGCCAGCAGCCGACCCGGACTACCTTCGAACAATGAGCAGTTCTTC. It specifies CASSRPGLPSNNEQFF.